This T cell receptor (beta chain) appears in the sequencing data of a study of T cells in lung cancer brain metastases. Study overall: A median around 47 weeks separated primary and brain metastasis sampling. Findings of the study overall: Most clones were lesion-specific, with limited overlap between paired lesions (Morisita roughly 0.21). DNA fragmentation in FFPE samples may have prevented full retrieval of the infiltrating T cell repertoire.

Repertoires were generated with immunoSEQ multiplex PCR, while TCRdb's copy carries only in-frame clones and drops some. The table records around 2,200 clones, about 93% of them present only once. Patients had resection for synchronous oligometastatic disease or delayed recurrence of a solitary brain metastasis. Germline V gives CDR1 SGDLS, CDR2 YYNGEE. V lost 3 bases to trimming and J lost 0 bases, with 10 bases between them. This CDR3 is 15 amino acids long. Details on this clone: Its cognate antigen is unknown.

Sequenced input: tumor tissue from the primary lung tumor. The clonotype was recovered from a woman aged 25 to 39 with non-small cell lung cancer. The chain recombines TRBV9 with TRBJ2-1, with D perhaps TRBD1 (5 bases). The chain's CDR3 is CASSGQGSSYNEQFF. In DNA, the CDR3 is TGTGCCAGCAGCGGTCAGGGTAGCTCCTACAATGAGCAGTTCTTC.